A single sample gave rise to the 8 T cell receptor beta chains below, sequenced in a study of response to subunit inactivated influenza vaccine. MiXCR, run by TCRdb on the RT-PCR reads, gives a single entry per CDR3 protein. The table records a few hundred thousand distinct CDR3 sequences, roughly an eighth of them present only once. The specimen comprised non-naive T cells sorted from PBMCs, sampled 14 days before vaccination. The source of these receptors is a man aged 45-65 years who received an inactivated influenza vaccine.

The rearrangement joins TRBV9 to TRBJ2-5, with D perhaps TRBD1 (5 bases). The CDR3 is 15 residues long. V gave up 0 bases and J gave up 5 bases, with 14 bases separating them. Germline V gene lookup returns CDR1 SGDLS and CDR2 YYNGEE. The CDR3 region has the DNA TGTGCCAGCAGCGTAGGTGGGGCTAGTACGGAGACCCAGTACTTC. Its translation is CASSVGGASTETQYF.

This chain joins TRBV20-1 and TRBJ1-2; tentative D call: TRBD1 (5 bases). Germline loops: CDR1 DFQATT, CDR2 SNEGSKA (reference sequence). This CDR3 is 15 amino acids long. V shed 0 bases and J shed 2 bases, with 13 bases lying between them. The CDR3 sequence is CSARENGAGNYGYTF. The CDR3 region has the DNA TGCAGTGCTAGAGAGAATGGAGCAGGGAACTATGGCTACACCTTC.

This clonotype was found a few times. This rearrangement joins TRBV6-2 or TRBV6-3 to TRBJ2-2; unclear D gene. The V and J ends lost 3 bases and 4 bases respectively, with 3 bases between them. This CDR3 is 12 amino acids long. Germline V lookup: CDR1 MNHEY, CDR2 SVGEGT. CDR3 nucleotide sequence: TGTGCCAGCAGTTATTTCACCGGGGAGCTGTTTTTT. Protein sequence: CASSYFTGELFF.

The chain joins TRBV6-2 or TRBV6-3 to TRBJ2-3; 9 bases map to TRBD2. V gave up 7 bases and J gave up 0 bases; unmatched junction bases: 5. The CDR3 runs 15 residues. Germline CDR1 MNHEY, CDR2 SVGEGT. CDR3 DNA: TGTGCCAGCATCAGCGGGGGGCCCAGCACAGATACGCAGTATTTT. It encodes CASISGGPSTDTQYF.

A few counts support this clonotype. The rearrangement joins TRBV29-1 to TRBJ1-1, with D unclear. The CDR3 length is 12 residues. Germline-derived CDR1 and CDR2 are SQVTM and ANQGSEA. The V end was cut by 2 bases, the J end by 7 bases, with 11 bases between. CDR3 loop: CSVEPTKGEAFF. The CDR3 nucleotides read TGCAGCGTTGAACCCACAAAGGGTGAAGCTTTCTTT.

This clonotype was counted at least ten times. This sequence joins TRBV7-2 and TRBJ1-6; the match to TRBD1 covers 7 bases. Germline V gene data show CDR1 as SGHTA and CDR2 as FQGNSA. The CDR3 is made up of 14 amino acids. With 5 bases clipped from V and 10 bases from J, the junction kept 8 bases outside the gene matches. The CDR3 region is CASSRQGRRSPLHF. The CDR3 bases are TGTGCCAGCAGCCGACAGGGTCGCCGGTCACCCCTCCACTTT. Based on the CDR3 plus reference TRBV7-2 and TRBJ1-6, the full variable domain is GAGVSQSPSNKVTEKGKDVELRCDPISGHTALYWYRQSLGQGLEFLIYFQGNSAPDKSGLPSDRFSAERTGGSVSTLTIQRTQQEDSAVYLCASSRQGRRSPLHFGNGTRLTVT.

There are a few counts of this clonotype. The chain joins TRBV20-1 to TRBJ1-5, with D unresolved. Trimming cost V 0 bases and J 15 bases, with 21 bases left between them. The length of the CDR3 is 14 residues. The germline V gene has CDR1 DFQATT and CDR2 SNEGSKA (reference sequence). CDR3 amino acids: CSARDRRYGQPMHF. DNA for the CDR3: TGCAGTGCTAGAGATAGGAGGTATGGGCAGCCCATGCATTTT.

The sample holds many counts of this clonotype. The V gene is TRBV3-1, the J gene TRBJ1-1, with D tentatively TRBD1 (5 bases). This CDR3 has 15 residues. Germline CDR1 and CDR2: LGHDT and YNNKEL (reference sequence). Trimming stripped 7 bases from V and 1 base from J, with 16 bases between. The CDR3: CASTRTSGGNTEAFF. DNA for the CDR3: TGTGCCAGCACCCGGACGTCCGGGGGGAACACTGAAGCTTTCTTT.